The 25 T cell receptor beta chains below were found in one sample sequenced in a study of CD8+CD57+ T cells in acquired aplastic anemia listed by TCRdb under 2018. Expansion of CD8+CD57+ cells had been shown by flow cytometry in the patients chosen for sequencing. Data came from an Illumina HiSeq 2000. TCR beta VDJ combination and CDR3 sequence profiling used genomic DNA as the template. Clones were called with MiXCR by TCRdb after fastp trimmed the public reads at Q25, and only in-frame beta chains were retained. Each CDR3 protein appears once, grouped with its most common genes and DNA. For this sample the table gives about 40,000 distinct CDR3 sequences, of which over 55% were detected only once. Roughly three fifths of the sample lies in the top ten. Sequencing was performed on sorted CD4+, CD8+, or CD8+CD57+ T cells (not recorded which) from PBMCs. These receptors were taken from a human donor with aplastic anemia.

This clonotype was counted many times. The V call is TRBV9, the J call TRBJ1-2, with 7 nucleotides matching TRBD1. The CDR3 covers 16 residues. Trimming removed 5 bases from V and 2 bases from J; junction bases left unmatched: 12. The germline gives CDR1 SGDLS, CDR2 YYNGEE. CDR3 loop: CASRDTGDIGNYGYTF. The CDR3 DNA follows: TGTGCCAGCAGAGATACAGGGGATATAGGGAACTATGGCTACACCTTC.

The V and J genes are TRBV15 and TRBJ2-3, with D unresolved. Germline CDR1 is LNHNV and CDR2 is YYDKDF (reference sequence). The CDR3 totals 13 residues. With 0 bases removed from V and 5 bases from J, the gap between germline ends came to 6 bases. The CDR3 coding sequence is TGTGCCACCAGCAGAGAAAAGGGAGATACGCAGTATTTT. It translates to CATSREKGDTQYF.

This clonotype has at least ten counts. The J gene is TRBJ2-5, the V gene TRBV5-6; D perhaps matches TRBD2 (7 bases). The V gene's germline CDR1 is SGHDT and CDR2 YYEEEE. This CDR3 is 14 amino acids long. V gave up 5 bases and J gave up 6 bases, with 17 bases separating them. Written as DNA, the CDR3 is TGTGCCAGCAGATACCAGGACAGCGGGAAGACCCAGTACTTC. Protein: CASRYQDSGKTQYF.

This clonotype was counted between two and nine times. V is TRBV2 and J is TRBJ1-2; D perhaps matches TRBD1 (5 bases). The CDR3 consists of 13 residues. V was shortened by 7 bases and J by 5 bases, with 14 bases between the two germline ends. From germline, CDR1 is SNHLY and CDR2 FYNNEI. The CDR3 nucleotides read TGTGCCAGCACAGTCGGCAGGGATTATGGCTACACCTTC. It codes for CASTVGRDYGYTF.

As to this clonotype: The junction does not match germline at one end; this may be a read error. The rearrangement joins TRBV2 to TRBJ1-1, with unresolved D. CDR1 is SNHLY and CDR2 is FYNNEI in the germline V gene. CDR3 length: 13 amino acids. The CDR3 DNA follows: TGTGCCAGCAGTGAGGAGGAGAACGCTGAAGCTTTCTTT. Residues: CASSEEENAEAFF.

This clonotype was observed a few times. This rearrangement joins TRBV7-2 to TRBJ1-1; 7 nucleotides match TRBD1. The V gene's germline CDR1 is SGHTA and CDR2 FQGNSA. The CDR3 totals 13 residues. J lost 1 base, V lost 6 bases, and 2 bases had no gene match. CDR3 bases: TGTGCCAGCAGACGGGACAGGAACACTGAAGCTTTCTTT. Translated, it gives CASRRDRNTEAFF.

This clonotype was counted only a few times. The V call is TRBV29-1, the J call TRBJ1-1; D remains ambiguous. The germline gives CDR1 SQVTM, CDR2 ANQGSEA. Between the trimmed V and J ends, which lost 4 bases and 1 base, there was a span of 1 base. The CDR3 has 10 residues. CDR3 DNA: TGCAGCGTTGGGAACACTGAAGCTTTCTTT. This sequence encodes CSVGNTEAFF. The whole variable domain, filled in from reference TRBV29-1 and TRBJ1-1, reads SAVISQKPSRDICQRGTSLTIQCQVDSQVTMMFWYRQQPGQSLTLIATANQGSEATYESGFVIDKFPISRPNLTFSTLTVSNMSPEDSSIYLCSVGNTEAFFGQGTRLTVV.

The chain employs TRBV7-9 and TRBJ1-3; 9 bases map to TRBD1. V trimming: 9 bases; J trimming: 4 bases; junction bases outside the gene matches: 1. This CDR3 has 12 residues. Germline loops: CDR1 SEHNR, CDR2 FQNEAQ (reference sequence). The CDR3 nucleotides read TGTGCCAGTGGGACAGGGGGAAACACCATATATTTT. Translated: CASGTGGNTIYF. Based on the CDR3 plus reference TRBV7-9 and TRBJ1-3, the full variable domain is DTGVSQNPRHKITKRGQNVTFRCDPISEHNRLYWYRQTLGQGPEFLTYFQNEAQLEKSRLLSDRFSAERPKGSFSTLEIQRTEQGDSAMYLCASGTGGNTIYFGEGSWLTVV.

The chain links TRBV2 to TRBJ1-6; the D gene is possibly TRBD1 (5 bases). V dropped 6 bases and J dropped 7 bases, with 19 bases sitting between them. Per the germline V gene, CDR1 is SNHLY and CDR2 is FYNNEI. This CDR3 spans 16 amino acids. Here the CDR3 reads CASSAREDLRNSPLHF. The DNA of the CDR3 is TGTGCCAGCAGCGCCAGGGAGGATTTAAGGAATTCACCCCTCCACTTT. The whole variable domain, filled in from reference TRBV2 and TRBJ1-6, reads EPEVTQTPSHQVTQMGQEVILRCVPISNHLYFYWYRQILGQKVEFLVSFYNNEISEKSEIFDDQFSVERPDGSNFTLKIRSTKLEDSAMYFCASSAREDLRNSPLHFGNGTRLTVT.

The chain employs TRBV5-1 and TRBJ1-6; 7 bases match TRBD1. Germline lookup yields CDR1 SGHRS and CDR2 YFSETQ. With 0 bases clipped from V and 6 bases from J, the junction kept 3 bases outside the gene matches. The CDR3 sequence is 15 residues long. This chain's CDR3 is CASSLDRGGNSPLHF. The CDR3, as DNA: TGCGCCAGCAGCTTGGACAGGGGTGGTAATTCACCCCTCCACTTT.

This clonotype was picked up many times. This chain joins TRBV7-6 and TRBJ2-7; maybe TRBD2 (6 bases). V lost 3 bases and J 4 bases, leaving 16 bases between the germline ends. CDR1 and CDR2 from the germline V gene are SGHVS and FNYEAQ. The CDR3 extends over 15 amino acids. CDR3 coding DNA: TGTGCCAGCAGCTTGAGCAGAACGCGGGGATACGAGCAGTACTTC. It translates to CASSLSRTRGYEQYF.

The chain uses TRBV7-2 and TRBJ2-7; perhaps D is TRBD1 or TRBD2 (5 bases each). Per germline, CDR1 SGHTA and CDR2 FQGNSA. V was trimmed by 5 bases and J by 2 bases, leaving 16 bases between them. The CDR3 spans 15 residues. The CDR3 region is CASSAPGTGAYEQYF. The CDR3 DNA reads TGTGCCAGCAGCGCACCCGGGACGGGTGCCTACGAGCAGTACTTC.

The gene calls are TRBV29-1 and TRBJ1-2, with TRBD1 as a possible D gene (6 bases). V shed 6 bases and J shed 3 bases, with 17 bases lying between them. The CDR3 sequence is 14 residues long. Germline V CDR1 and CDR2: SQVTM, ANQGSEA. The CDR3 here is CSVGHPGVDYGYTF. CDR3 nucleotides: TGCAGCGTGGGACACCCTGGGGTGGACTATGGCTACACCTTC.

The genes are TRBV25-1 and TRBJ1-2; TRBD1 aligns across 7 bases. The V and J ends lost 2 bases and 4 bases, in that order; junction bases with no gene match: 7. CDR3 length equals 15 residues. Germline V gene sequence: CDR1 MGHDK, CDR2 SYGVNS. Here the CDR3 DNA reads TGTGCCAGCAGTGAAGAGGGGGCCCTAATCTATGGCTACACCTTC. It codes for CASSEEGALIYGYTF.

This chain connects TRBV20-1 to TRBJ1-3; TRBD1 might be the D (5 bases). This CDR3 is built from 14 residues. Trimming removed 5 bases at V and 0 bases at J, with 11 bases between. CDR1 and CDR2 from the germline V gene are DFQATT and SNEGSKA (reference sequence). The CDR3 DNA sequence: TGCAGTGCTGACCAGGGCAACTCTGGAAACACCATATATTTT. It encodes CSADQGNSGNTIYF.

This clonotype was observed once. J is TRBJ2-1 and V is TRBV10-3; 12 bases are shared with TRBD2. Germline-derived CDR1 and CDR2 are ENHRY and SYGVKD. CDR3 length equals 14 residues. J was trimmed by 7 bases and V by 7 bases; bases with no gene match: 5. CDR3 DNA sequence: TGTGCCATCAAGCCGGGACTAGCGGGTAATGAGCAGTTCTTC. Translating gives CAIKPGLAGNEQFF.

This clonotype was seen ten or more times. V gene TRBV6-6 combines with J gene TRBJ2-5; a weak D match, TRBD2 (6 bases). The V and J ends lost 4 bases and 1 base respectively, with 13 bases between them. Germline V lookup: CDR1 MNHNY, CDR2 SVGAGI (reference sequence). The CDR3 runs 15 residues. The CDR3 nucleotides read TGTGCCAGCAGTTCTAGCGCGCCCCCCCAAGAGACCCAGTACTTC. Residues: CASSSSAPPQETQYF.

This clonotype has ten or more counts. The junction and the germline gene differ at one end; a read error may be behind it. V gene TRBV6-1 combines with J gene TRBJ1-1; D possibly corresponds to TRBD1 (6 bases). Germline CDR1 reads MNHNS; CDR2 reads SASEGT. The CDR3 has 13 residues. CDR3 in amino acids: CASTRSLGHVVIF. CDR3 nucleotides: TGTGCCAGCACGCGGAGCTTGGGACATGTCGTTATCTTT.

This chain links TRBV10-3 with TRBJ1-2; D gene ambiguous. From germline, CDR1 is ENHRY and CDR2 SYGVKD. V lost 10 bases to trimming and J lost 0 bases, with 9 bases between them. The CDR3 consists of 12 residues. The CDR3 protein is CATHTSNYGYTF. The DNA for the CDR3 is TGTGCCACCCATACATCTAACTATGGCTACACCTTC.

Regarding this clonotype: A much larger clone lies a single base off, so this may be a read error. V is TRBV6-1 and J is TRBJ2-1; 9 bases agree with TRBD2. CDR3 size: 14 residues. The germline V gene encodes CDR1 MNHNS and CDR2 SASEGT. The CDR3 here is CVSSEAGGYNEQFF. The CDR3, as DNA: TGTGTCAGCAGTGAAGCGGGGGGCTACAATGAGCAGTTCTTC.

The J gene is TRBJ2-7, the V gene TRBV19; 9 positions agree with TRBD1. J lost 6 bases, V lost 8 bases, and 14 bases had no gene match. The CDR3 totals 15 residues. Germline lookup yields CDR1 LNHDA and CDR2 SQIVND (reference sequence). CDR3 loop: CASSSPGTGMSEQYF. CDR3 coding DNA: TGTGCCAGTTCTTCCCCCGGGACAGGGATGAGCGAGCAGTACTTC.

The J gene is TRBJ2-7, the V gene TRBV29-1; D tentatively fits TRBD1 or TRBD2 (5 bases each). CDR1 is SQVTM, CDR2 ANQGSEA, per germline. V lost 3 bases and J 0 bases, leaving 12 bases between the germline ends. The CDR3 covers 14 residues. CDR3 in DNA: TGCAGCGTTGAGTCGGACGGGACCTCCTACGAGCAGTACTTC. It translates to CSVESDGTSYEQYF.

The DNA of the CDR3 is TGTGCCAGCTCCCGGGACAGGGATGAAAAACTGTTTTTT. It codes for CASSRDRDEKLFF. This chain joins TRBV10-3 and TRBJ1-4, with 9 bases fitting TRBD1. The CDR3 is 13 residues long. Germline CDR1 ENHRY, CDR2 SYGVKD. With V trimmed by 10 bases and J by 6 bases, 6 bases remained unmatched.

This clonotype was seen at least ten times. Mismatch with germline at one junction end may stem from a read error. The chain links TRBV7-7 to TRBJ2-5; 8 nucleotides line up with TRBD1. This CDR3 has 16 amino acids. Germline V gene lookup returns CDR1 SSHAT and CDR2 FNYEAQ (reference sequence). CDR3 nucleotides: TGTGCTAGCAGCTTCAGGGGGCAAGTCGGGCAAGAGACCCAGTACTTC. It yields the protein CASSFRGQVGQETQYF. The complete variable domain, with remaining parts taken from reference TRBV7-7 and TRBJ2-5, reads GAGVSQSPRYKVTKRGQDVTLRCDPISSHATLYWYQQALGQGPEFLTYFNYEAQPDKSGLPSDRFSAERPEGSISTLTIQRTEQRDSAMYRCASSFRGQVGQETQYFGPGTRLLVL.

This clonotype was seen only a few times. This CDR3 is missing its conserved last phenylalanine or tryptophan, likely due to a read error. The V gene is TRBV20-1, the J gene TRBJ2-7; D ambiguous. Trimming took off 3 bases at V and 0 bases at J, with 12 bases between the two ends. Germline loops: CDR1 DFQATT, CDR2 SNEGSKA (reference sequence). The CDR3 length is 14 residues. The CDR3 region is CSARTLGNSYEQYL. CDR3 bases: TGCAGTGCTAGGACTTTAGGAAACTCCTACGAGCAGTACCTC.